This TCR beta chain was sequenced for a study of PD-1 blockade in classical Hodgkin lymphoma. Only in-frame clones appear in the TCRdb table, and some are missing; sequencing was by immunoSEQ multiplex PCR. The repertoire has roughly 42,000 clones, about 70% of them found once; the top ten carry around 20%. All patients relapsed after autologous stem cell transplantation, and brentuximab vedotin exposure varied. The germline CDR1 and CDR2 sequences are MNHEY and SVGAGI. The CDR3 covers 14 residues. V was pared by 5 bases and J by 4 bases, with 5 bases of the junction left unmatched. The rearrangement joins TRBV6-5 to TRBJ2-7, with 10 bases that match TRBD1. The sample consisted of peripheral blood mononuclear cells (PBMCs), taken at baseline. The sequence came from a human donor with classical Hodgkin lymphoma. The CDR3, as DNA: TGTGCCAGCAGTCCCCGGGACAGGGGATACGAGCAGTACTTC. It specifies CASSPRDRGYEQYF.